This T cell receptor beta chain was observed in a study of OX40 agonist ivuxolimab in advanced cancers. Libraries were prepared by immunoSEQ multiplex PCR; TCRdb keeps only in-frame clonotypes and omits some of them. This table has 70,000 to 100,000 clones, about nine tenths appearing once. The sequencing used CD4+ or CD8+ T cells sorted from blood, collected in a trial of the OX40 agonist ivuxolimab. The source is an adult with an advanced solid tumor such as melanoma, head and neck, liver or kidney cancer.

Written as DNA, the CDR3 is TGTGCCAGCAGCTTAGATGTCCTAGCGGGAGATCGGGAGACCCAGTACTTC. It encodes CASSLDVLAGDRETQYF. V is TRBV11-2 and J is TRBJ2-5; TRBD2 aligns across 10 bases. V lost 0 bases and J lost 5; bases outside the gene matches: 9. This CDR3 region has 17 residues. The germline CDR1 and CDR2 sequences are SGHAT and FQNNGV.